The clone carrying this TCR beta chain was seen once. The data derive from a study of blood T cell repertoires in COVID-19. Cohorts were assigned according to the clinical history that participants reported. CDR3 length: 13 amino acids. The ends were cut back, 3 bases at V and 7 bases at J, with 11 bases in the middle. CDR1 is KGHDR and CDR2 is SFDVKD in the germline V gene. Sequencing used immunoSEQ multiplex PCR; TCRdb keeps in-frame clones, though not all of them. The sample carries 300,000 to 500,000 clones, roughly 88% recorded once. The specimen was PBMCs or T cells enriched from blood (not recorded which). The chain recombines TRBV24-1 with TRBJ1-2, with a tentative D call TRBD1 (6 bases). The sequence derives from a woman aged 30 to 39 with acute COVID-19. The CDR3 sequence: CATSDPGAGGYTF. DNA of the CDR3: TGTGCCACCAGTGATCCAGGGGCTGGTGGCTACACCTTC.